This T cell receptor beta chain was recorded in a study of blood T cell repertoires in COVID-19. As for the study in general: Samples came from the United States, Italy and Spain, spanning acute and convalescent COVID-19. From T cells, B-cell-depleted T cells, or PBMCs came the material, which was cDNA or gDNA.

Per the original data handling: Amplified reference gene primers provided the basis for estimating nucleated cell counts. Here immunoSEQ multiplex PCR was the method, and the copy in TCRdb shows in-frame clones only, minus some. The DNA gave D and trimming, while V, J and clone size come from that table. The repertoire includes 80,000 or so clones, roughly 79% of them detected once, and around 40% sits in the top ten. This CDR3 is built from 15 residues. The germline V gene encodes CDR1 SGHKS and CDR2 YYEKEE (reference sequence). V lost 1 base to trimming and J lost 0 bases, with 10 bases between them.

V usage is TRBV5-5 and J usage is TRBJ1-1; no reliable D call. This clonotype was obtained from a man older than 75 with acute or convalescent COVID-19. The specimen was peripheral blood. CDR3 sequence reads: CASSLWQTMNTEAFF. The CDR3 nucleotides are TGTGCCAGCAGCTTGTGGCAGACTATGAACACTGAAGCTTTCTTT.